A selection of T cell receptor beta chains follows, all from one sample in a study of beta chain features in type 1 diabetes. Sequenced by immunoSEQ multiplex PCR; TCRdb stores in-frame clones only, minus some. This repertoire shows around 180,000 clones, 13% found once; its top ten account for 0.55% to 0.8%. The sample was central memory CD4+ T cells from blood. These receptors originate from a woman younger than 35 in good health. Each CDR3 is given with its conserved first and last residue. A D gene is named only where the DNA matches it firmly. Some rows have no size entry. The others give once, few or many, or a class for an expanded clone.

J,size,D,V,CDR3,DNA
TRBJ2-1,.,TRBD1,TRBV5-4,CASRVGGQNNEQFF,TGTGCCAGCAGGGTTGGGGGACAGAACAATGAGCAGTTCTTC
TRBJ1-5,few,.,TRBV5-1,CASSLDGHSNQPQHF,TGCGCCAGCAGCTTGGACGGTCATAGCAATCAGCCCCAGCATTTT
TRBJ1-4,.,.,TRBV7-2,CASSPRDLEKLFF,TGTGCCAGCAGCCCGCGGGATTTAGAAAAACTGTTTTTT
TRBJ2-1,.,TRBD2,TRBV7-9,CASSSTSGFTSSYNEQFF,TGTGCCAGCAGCTCGACTAGCGGGTTTACGAGCTCCTACAATGAGCAGTTCTTC
TRBJ2-1,few,.,TRBV18,CASSPWSRRVYNEQFF,TGTGCCAGCTCACCATGGTCGAGACGGGTCTACAATGAGCAGTTCTTC
TRBJ1-2,many,.,TRBV28,CASSSPWGGPEGYTF,TGTGCCAGCAGTTCCCCCTGGGGGGGACCGGAGGGCTACACCTTC
TRBJ2-7,few,.,TRBV30,CAWTLGPGEQYF,TGTGCCTGGACCCTCGGCCCGGGGGAGCAGTACTTC
TRBJ1-5,few,TRBD1,TRBV18,CASSPSGTGGVNQPQHF,TGTGCCAGCTCACCATCCGGGACAGGGGGAGTCAATCAGCCCCAGCATTTT
TRBJ2-1,few,.,TRBV6-6,CASSYPREPPEFF,TGTGCCAGCAGTTACCCACGGGAGCCACCAGAGTTCTTC
TRBJ2-2,.,TRBD2,TRBV5-1,CASSSLAGDTGELFF,TGCGCCAGCAGCTCACTAGCGGGAGACACCGGGGAGCTGTTTTTT
TRBJ2-7,few,TRBD1,TRBV5-4,CASSSGGDRGSYEQYF,TGTGCCAGCAGCTCGGGGGGGGACAGGGGTTCCTACGAGCAGTACTTC
TRBJ2-3,.,.,TRBV20-1,CSASPRDTQYF,TGCAGTGCTAGTCCCCGGGATACGCAGTATTTT
TRBJ2-5,.,TRBD2,TRBV25-1,CASSVTSGKETQYF,TGTGCCAGCAGTGTAACTAGCGGGAAAGAGACCCAGTACTTC
TRBJ2-5,.,.,TRBV18,CASSPGLKETQYF,TGTGCCAGCTCACCTGGACTCAAAGAGACCCAGTACTTC
TRBJ2-7,few,.,TRBV18,CASSPQASAYEQYF,TGTGCCAGCTCACCACAGGCTAGCGCTTACGAGCAGTACTTC
TRBJ1-4,few,.,TRBV19,CASKAQRFNEKLFF,TGTGCCAGTAAAGCCCAACGGTTTAATGAAAAACTGTTTTTT
TRBJ2-2,.,.,TRBV6-6,CASSDSHTGELFF,TGTGCCAGCAGTGACAGCCATACCGGGGAGCTGTTTTTT
TRBJ1-5,few,.,TRBV10-3,CAISLDSLQPQHF,TGTGCCATCAGTCTTGACTCTCTTCAGCCCCAGCATTTT
TRBJ1-2,.,TRBD1,TRBV7-2,CASSAATGGSSGYTF,TGTGCCAGCAGCGCCGCCACAGGGGGATCTTCTGGCTACACCTTC
TRBJ1-1,few,.,TRBV7-9,CASSSPPAGLMNTEAFF,TGTGCCAGCAGCTCCCCTCCGGCCGGACTTATGAACACTGAAGCTTTCTTT
TRBJ2-1,.,TRBD1,TRBV19,CASLRTGSYNEQFF,TGTGCCAGCCTCAGGACAGGATCCTACAATGAGCAGTTCTTC
TRBJ2-7,few,.,TRBV30,CAWSGSAYEQYF,TGTGCCTGGAGTGGCAGTGCCTACGAGCAGTACTTC
TRBJ2-3,few,TRBD2,TRBV11-2,CASSALAGTDTQYF,TGTGCCAGCAGCGCACTAGCGGGCACAGATACGCAGTATTTT
TRBJ2-7,.,.,TRBV28,CASSLAGYEQYF,TGTGCCAGCAGTTTAGCAGGGTACGAGCAGTACTTC
TRBJ1-1,.,TRBD1,TRBV2,CASSERTGDTEAFF,TGTGCCAGCAGCGAGAGGACAGGGGACACTGAAGCTTTCTTT
TRBJ2-3,.,.,TRBV27,CASRRFPDTQYF,TGTGCCAGCAGGAGATTCCCTGATACGCAGTATTTT
TRBJ1-5,.,TRBD1,TRBV6-5,CASSSNRGNQPQHF,TGTGCCAGCAGCTCAAACAGGGGGAATCAGCCCCAGCATTTT
TRBJ1-4,few,.,TRBV18,CASSPGGRVEKLFF,TGTGCCAGCTCACCGGGGGGGCGCGTTGAAAAACTGTTTTTT
TRBJ2-7,.,TRBD2,TRBV18,CASSPGLAEYEQYF,TGTGCCAGCTCACCCGGACTAGCGGAATACGAGCAGTACTTC
TRBJ1-3,.,TRBD1,TRBV28,CASSPGGLRSGNTIYF,TGTGCCAGCAGTCCAGGGGGACTCCGCTCTGGAAACACCATATATTTT
TRBJ2-1,.,.,TRBV7-3,CASSPGRTWSYNEQFF,TGTGCCAGCAGCCCCGGCAGGACTTGGTCCTACAATGAGCAGTTCTTC
TRBJ1-1,.,.,TRBV25-1,CASSDPSNTEAFF,TGTGCCAGCAGTGACCCATCGAACACTGAAGCTTTCTTT
TRBJ2-1,.,.,TRBV4-3,CASSQYGGRYNEQFF,TGCGCCAGCAGCCAGTACGGGGGGCGGTACAATGAGCAGTTCTTC
TRBJ2-7,.,TRBD1,TRBV5-1,CASSPGTGSSYEQYF,TGCGCCAGCAGCCCCGGGACAGGGAGCTCCTACGAGCAGTACTTC
TRBJ2-5,.,TRBD1,TRBV2,CASHPRTGWAQETQYF,TGTGCCAGCCACCCCCGGACAGGGTGGGCCCAAGAGACCCAGTACTTC
TRBJ1-4,.,.,TRBV7-9,CASSFGGGSEKLFF,TGTGCCAGCAGCTTCGGGGGAGGCTCCGAAAAACTGTTTTTT
TRBJ2-1,few,TRBD1,TRBV30,CAWSKGQDSYNEQFF,TGTGCCTGGAGTAAGGGACAGGATTCCTACAATGAGCAGTTCTTC
TRBJ2-1,.,.,TRBV5-1,CASSFAGRNNEQFF,TGCGCCAGCAGCTTCGCGGGACGTAACAATGAGCAGTTCTTC
TRBJ1-2,.,TRBD1,TRBV30,CAWDQGDYGYTF,TGTGCCTGGGATCAGGGGGACTATGGCTACACCTTC
TRBJ2-3,.,TRBD2,TRBV28,CASSGTGTTYTDTQYF,TGTGCCAGCAGCGGGACCGGGACTACCTACACAGATACGCAGTATTTT
TRBJ2-7,few,TRBD1,TRBV9,CASSQHRTGSYEQYF,TGTGCCAGCAGCCAACATAGGACAGGTTCCTACGAGCAGTACTTC
TRBJ2-1,few,.,TRBV15,CATSRDQDREQFF,TGTGCCACCAGCAGAGACCAGGACAGAGAGCAGTTCTTC
TRBJ1-1,.,TRBD1,TRBV10-3,CAISESDRANTEAFF,TGTGCCATCAGTGAGTCGGACAGGGCGAACACTGAAGCTTTCTTT
TRBJ2-1,.,TRBD2,TRBV5-4,CASSPGLAGPSYNEQFF,TGTGCCAGCAGCCCCGGACTAGCGGGACCCTCCTACAATGAGCAGTTCTTC
TRBJ2-3,few,TRBD2,TRBV4-2,CASSQGGIPSGTPTDTQYF,TGTGCCAGCAGCCAAGGAGGAATTCCTAGCGGGACCCCCACAGATACGCAGTATTTT
TRBJ2-5,few,.,TRBV9,CASSVGSGQETQYF,TGTGCCAGCAGCGTAGGTAGCGGACAAGAGACCCAGTACTTC
TRBJ1-3,.,.,TRBV1,CTSTTQGISGNTIYF,TGCACCAGCACCACACAGGGTATCTCTGGAAACACCATATATTTT
TRBJ1-4,.,.,TRBV15,CATSRDRGGNEKLFF,TGTGCCACCAGCAGAGATCGAGGCGGGAATGAAAAACTGTTTTTT